These 7 T cell receptor beta chains came from one sample sequenced in a study of OX40 agonist ivuxolimab in advanced cancers. Some clones are missing from TCRdb's copy, which holds only in-frame ones; the method was immunoSEQ multiplex PCR. The data show under 85,000 clones, roughly 86% seen once. The sequencing here drew on CD4+ or CD8+ T cells sorted from blood, taken in a trial of the OX40 agonist ivuxolimab. The receptors here all came from an adult with an advanced solid tumor such as melanoma, head and neck, liver or kidney cancer.

This clone appeared a single time. This chain joins TRBV29-1 and TRBJ1-5, with D unresolved. Trimming stripped 4 bases from V and 3 bases from J, with 10 bases between. The CDR3 sequence is 13 residues long. Germline values: CDR1 SQVTM, CDR2 ANQGSEA. CDR3: CSVAGGPNQPQHF. In nucleotides, the CDR3 is TGCAGCGTTGCAGGCGGACCCAATCAGCCCCAGCATTTT.

The chain uses TRBV11-2 and TRBJ1-3; no definite D call. Germline V gene data show CDR1 as SGHAT and CDR2 as FQNNGV. V lost 6 bases and J lost 11, with 17 bases in between. The CDR3 contains 13 residues. The CDR3 bases are TGTGCCAGCAGTATCGGACCGGCCAATGCCATATATTTT. This codes for CASSIGPANAIYF.

The chain combines TRBV28 with TRBJ2-7, with D tentatively TRBD1 (5 bases). Looked up from germline, CDR1 is MDHEN and CDR2 is SYDVKM. V lost 9 bases and J 7 bases, leaving 16 bases between the germline ends. The CDR3 totals 12 residues. CDR3 sequence: CASKDSFGEQYF. Here the CDR3 DNA reads TGTGCCAGTAAAGACAGTTTCGGGGAGCAGTACTTC.

This chain joins TRBV5-1 and TRBJ1-1, with D possibly TRBD1 on 6 matching bases. V lost 2 bases, J lost 4 bases, and 21 bases lay in between. Germline values: CDR1 SGHRS, CDR2 YFSETQ. This CDR3 comprises 17 residues. In DNA, the CDR3 is TGCGCCAGCAGCTTTGGTCGGGACACCTGGCGGACCACTGAAGCTTTCTTT. This translates into CASSFGRDTWRTTEAFF.

The V call is TRBV11-2, the J call TRBJ2-3; the match to TRBD1 covers 7 bases. CDR1 is SGHAT, CDR2 FQNNGV, per germline. This CDR3 spans 15 amino acids. Unmatched junction bases numbered 4, after V lost 4 bases and J lost 0 bases. The CDR3 DNA reads TGTGCCAGCAGCTGGACAGGAGCTAGCACAGATACGCAGTATTTT. The encoded protein is CASSWTGASTDTQYF.

This chain connects TRBV5-1 to TRBJ2-4, with 7 bases that match TRBD1. J gave up 7 bases and V 2 bases, and 9 bases lay outside the gene matches. Germline V gene lookup returns CDR1 SGHRS and CDR2 YFSETQ. There are 15 residues in the CDR3. CDR3 nucleotides: TGCGCCAGCAGCTTCCAGACAGGGTCGGGGAACATTCAGTACTTC. Translation: CASSFQTGSGNIQYF.

The rearrangement joins TRBV19 to TRBJ1-5; TRBD1 is a possible D gene (5 bases). V lost 3 bases and J 5 bases, leaving 14 bases between the germline ends. There are 15 residues in the CDR3. The germline gives CDR1 LNHDA, CDR2 SQIVND (reference sequence). The CDR3 spells CASSIWRGDDQPQHF. CDR3 coding DNA: TGTGCCAGTAGTATCTGGAGAGGGGACGATCAGCCCCAGCATTTT.